This passage covers 15 T cell receptor beta chains from one sample sequenced in a study of blood T cell repertoires in COVID-19. Assay used: immunoSEQ multiplex PCR; TCRdb lists only in-frame clones, some missing. The data show over 100,000 clones, over 80% seen once. Sequencing was done on a sample of peripheral blood. These receptors all stem from a woman aged 55 to 70 with acute or convalescent COVID-19.

The chain employs TRBV6-1 and TRBJ1-5; the match to TRBD2 covers 7 bases. The DNA end is more similar to TRBJ2-3, so the J call may be wrong. This CDR3 has 14 amino acids. Germline-derived CDR1 and CDR2 are MNHNS and SASEGT. The CDR3 nucleotides are TGTGCCAGCAGTGAGGTTCGGGGAGGGCAGCCCCAGTATTTT. As protein: CASSEVRGGQPQYF.

The CDR3 DNA is TGCGCCAGCAGCCAAGATCTCACAGGGGGCTATGGCTACACCTTC. It is translated as CASSQDLTGGYGYTF. The chain employs TRBV4-3 and TRBJ1-2, with TRBD1 matching 8 bases. The germline V gene has CDR1 LGHNA and CDR2 YSLEER. The CDR3 consists of 15 residues. The trim removed 0 bases at V and 4 bases at J, leaving 4 bases unmatched.

The chain combines TRBV29-1 with TRBJ1-4, with D uncertain. Germline V CDR1 and CDR2: SQVTM, ANQGSEA. The CDR3 length is 13 residues. V lost 6 bases to trimming and J lost 6 bases, with 14 bases between them. CDR3: CSVSRERDEKLFF. The CDR3 nucleotides are TGCAGCGTCTCTCGGGAAAGGGATGAAAAACTGTTTTTT. Full variable domain (missing parts from reference TRBV29-1 and TRBJ1-4): SAVISQKPSRDICQRGTSLTIQCQVDSQVTMMFWYRQQPGQSLTLIATANQGSEATYESGFVIDKFPISRPNLTFSTLTVSNMSPEDSSIYLCSVSRERDEKLFFGSGTQLSVL.

The genes are TRBV7-2 and TRBJ2-1; D not certain. Trimming took 4 bases from V and 6 from J, leaving 13 bases between them. This CDR3 is built from 14 residues. Germline assignment: CDR1 SGHTA and CDR2 FQGNSA. DNA for the CDR3: TGTGCCAGCAGCTCGCTTCTAGTCTCCAATGAGCAGTTCTTC. Translation gives CASSSLLVSNEQFF.

The rearrangement joins TRBV18 to TRBJ1-1; 8 nucleotides align to TRBD1. Germline CDR1 reads KGHSH; CDR2 reads LQKENI. CDR3 size: 15 residues. With 4 bases clipped from V and 1 base from J, the junction kept 5 bases outside the gene matches. The CDR3: CASSRGGQANTEAFF. The CDR3 DNA reads as TGTGCCAGCTCACGAGGGGGACAGGCGAACACTGAAGCTTTCTTT.

This sequence joins TRBV28 and TRBJ2-7; 7 positions agree with TRBD1. The CDR3 totals 13 residues. V shed 10 bases, J shed 2 bases, and the junction held 8 bases outside the gene matches. Germline assignment: CDR1 MDHEN and CDR2 SYDVKM. The CDR3 region has the DNA TGTGCCATCGGACAGGCCGGGACCTACGAGCAGTACTTC. This codes for CAIGQAGTYEQYF.

The chain joins TRBV15 to TRBJ2-3; TRBD2 matches at 12 bases. The germline V gene has CDR1 LNHNV and CDR2 YYDKDF (reference sequence). Germline trimming cut 4 bases from V and 5 bases from J; bases unmatched to any gene: 13. The CDR3 loop spans 18 amino acids. This chain's CDR3 is CATSIRLAGDPFGDTQYF. The CDR3 DNA is TGTGCCACCAGCATCCGACTAGCGGGGGATCCTTTTGGAGATACGCAGTATTTT.

The V and J genes are TRBV5-6 and TRBJ1-2; D might be TRBD1 (6 bases). This CDR3 comprises 14 residues. Germline values: CDR1 SGHDT, CDR2 YYEEEE. V was pared by 4 bases and J by 2 bases, with 12 bases between. The CDR3 DNA reads TGTGCCAGCAGCGTACAGGGCCAGAACTATGGCTACACCTTC. Residues: CASSVQGQNYGYTF.

This sequence joins TRBV24-1 and TRBJ2-3; tentative D call: TRBD2 (5 bases). V lost 3 bases and J 2 bases, leaving 14 bases between the germline ends. Germline loops: CDR1 KGHDR, CDR2 SFDVKD. The CDR3 contains 16 residues. The CDR3 loop reads CATSDPRGESTDTQYF. In nucleotides, the CDR3 is TGTGCCACCAGTGATCCACGGGGAGAATCCACAGATACGCAGTATTTT.

This chain connects TRBV27 to TRBJ2-7, with D perhaps TRBD1 (6 bases). The CDR3 is made up of 15 amino acids. Germline V gives CDR1 MNHEY, CDR2 SMNVEV (reference sequence). V lost 4 bases, J lost 1 base, and 14 bases lay in between. In nucleotides, the CDR3 is TGTGCCAGCAGTTCGGGACAAAACCCTTCCTACGAGCAGTACTTC. Protein sequence: CASSSGQNPSYEQYF.

This clone was seen more than once but under ten times. V usage is TRBV15 and J usage is TRBJ1-5; D is unresolved. Per germline, CDR1 LNHNV and CDR2 YYDKDF (reference sequence). Deletions cut 1 base from V and 2 bases from J, with 12 bases between. This CDR3 is built from 16 residues. CDR3 in amino acids: CATSRVGVIGNQPQHF. CDR3 bases: TGTGCCACCAGCAGAGTGGGCGTTATCGGCAATCAGCCCCAGCATTTT.

A few counts support this clone. The chain recombines TRBV5-1 with TRBJ1-6; 8 bases align to TRBD1. The CDR3 has 14 amino acids. The germline V gene has CDR1 SGHRS and CDR2 YFSETQ. V was clipped by 6 bases and J by 10 bases; unmatched bases: 9. The CDR3 region is CASMGDRTDSPLHF. The CDR3 nucleotides read TGCGCCAGCATGGGGGACAGGACCGACTCACCCCTCCACTTT.

With regard to this clone: This same CDR3 is encoded by further DNA sequences in the sample. The genes are TRBV3-1 (or the pseudogene TRBV3-2) and TRBJ1-1; possible D gene TRBD1, 6 bases. The V end lost 4 bases, the J end lost 5 bases, and 8 bases lay between the germline ends. The CDR3 runs 12 residues. CDR1 and CDR2 from the germline V gene are LGHDT and YNNKEL (reference sequence). The CDR3 loop reads CASSPGVTEAFF. CDR3 bases: TGTGCCAGCAGCCCAGGGGTTACTGAAGCTTTCTTT.

The rearrangement links TRBV9 to TRBJ2-2, with D maybe TRBD2 (6 bases). The CDR3 spans 17 residues. Trimming removed 0 bases at V and 7 bases at J, with 19 bases between. The germline V gene encodes CDR1 SGDLS and CDR2 YYNGEE. This CDR3 reads CASSVGGAGREGGELFF. For the CDR3, the DNA is TGTGCCAGCAGCGTAGGAGGAGCGGGTCGAGAAGGCGGGGAGCTGTTTTTT.

Comment on this clone: The DNA is omitted, as the CDR3 cannot be located on it reliably, and the CDR3 follows TCRdb's listing. CDR3 in amino acids: CASSKAGQGRSTSGRTPGSCFF. The gene calls are TRBV21-1 and TRBJ2-2; no check of the table's D call, TRBD2, against the DNA was made. TRBV21-1 is reported as a pseudogene. The CDR3 is 22 amino acids in total, end residues counted.